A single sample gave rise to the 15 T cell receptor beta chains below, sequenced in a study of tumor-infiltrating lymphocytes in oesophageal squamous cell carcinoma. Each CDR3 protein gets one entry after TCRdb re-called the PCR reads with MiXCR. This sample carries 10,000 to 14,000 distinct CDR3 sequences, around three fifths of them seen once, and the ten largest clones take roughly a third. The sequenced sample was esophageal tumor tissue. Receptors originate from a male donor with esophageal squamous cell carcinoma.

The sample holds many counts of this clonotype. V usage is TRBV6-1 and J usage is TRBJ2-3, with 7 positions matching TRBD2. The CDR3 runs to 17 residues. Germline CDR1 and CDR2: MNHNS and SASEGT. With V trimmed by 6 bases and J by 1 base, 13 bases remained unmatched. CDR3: CASSLMVVAGGTDTQYF. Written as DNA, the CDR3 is TGTGCCAGCAGCCTAATGGTGGTAGCGGGTGGCACAGATACGCAGTATTTT.

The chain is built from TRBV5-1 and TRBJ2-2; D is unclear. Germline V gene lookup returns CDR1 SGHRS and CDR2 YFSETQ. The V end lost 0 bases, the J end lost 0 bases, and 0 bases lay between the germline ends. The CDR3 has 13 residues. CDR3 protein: CASSLANTGELFF. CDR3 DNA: TGCGCCAGCAGCTTGGCGAACACCGGGGAGCTGTTTTTT. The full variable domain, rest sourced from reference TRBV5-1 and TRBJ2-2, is KAGVTQTPRYLIKTRGQQVTLSCSPISGHRSVSWYQQTPGQGLQFLFEYFSETQRNKGNFPGRFSGRQFSNSRSEMNVSTLELGDSALYLCASSLANTGELFFGEGSRLTVL.

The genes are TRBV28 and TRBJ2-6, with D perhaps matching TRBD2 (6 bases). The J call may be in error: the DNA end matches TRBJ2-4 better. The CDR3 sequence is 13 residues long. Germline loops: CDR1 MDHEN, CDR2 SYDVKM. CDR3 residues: CASTRTTTNIQYF. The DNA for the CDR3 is TGTGCCAGCACCAGGACTACTACGAACATTCAGTACTTC.

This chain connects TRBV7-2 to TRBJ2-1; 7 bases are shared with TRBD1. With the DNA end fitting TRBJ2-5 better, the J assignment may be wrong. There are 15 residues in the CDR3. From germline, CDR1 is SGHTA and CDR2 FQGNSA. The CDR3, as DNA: TGTGCCAGCAGCCCACAGACAGGGTGGGGGGAGACCCAGTACTTC. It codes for CASSPQTGWGETQYF.

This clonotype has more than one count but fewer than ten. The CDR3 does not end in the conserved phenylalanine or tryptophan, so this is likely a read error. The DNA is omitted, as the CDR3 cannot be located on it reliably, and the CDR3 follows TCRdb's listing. The CDR3 is CASSVNGGGYTFGS. The V call is TRBV12-3 or TRBV12-4, the J call TRBJ2-7; TRBD1, the D gene given by the table, was not confirmed from the DNA. The CDR3 numbers 14 amino acids, ends counted.

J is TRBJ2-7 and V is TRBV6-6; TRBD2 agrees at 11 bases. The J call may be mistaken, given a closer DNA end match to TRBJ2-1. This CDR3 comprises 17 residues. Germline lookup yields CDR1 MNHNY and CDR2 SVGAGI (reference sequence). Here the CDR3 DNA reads TGTGCCAGCAGTTACATAGCGGGAGGGCCAATGAACAATGAGCAGTTCTTC. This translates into CASSYIAGGPMNNEQFF.

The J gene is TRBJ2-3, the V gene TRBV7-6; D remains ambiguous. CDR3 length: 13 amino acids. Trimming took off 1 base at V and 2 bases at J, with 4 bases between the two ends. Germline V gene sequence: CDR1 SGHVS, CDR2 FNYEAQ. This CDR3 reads CASSLDPTDTQYF. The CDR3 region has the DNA TGTGCCAGCAGCTTAGACCCCACAGATACGCAGTATTTT.

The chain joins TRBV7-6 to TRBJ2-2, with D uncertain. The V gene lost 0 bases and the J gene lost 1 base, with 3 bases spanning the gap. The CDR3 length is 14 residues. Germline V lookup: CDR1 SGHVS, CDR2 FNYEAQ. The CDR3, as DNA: TGTGCCAGCAGCTTAGCGCAGAACACCGGGGAGCTGTTTTTT. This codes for CASSLAQNTGELFF.

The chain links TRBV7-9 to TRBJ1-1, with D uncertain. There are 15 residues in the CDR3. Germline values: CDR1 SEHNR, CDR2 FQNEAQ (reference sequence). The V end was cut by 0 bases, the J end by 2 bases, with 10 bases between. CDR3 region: CASSLAVGINTEAFF. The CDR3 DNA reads TGTGCCAGCAGCTTAGCAGTAGGGATTAACACTGAAGCTTTCTTT. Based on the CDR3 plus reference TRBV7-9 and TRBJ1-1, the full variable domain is DTGVSQNPRHKITKRGQNVTFRCDPISEHNRLYWYRQTLGQGPEFLTYFQNEAQLEKSRLLSDRFSAERPKGSFSTLEIQRTEQGDSAMYLCASSLAVGINTEAFFGQGTRLTVV.

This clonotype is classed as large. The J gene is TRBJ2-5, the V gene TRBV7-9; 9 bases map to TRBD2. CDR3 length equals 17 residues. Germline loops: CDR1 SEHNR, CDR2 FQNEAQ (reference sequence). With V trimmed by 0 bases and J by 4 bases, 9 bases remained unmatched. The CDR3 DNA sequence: TGTGCCAGCAGCTTAGCGACTATAGCGGGAGTTCGAGAGACCCAGTACTTC. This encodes CASSLATIAGVRETQYF.

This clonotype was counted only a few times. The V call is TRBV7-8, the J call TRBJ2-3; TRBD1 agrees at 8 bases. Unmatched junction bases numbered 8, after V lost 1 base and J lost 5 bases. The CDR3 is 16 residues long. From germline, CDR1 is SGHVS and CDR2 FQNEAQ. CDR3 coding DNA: TGTGCCAGCAGCTTAGGGCCCAGGGGGCAGGGAGATACGCAGTATTTT. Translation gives CASSLGPRGQGDTQYF.

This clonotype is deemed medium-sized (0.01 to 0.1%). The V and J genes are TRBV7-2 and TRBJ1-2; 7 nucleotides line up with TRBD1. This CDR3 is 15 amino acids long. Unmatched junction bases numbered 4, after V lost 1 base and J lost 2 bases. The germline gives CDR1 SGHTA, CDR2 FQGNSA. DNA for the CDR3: TGTGCCAGCAGCTTAGGACAGGGCGGAAACTATGGCTACACCTTC. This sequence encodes CASSLGQGGNYGYTF.

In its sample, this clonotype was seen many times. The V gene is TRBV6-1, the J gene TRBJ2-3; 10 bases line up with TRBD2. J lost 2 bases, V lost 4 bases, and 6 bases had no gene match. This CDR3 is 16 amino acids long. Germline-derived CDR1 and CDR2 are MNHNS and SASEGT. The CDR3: CASSARTSGNTDTQYF. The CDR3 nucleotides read TGTGCCAGCAGTGCAAGGACTAGCGGCAACACAGATACGCAGTATTTT.

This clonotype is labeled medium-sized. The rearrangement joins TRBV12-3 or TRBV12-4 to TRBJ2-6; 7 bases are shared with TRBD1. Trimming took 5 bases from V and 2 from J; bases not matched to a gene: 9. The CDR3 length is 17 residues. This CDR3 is CASSPHNTGAGANVLTF. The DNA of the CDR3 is TGTGCCAGCAGTCCACATAACACAGGGGCTGGGGCCAACGTCCTGACTTTC.

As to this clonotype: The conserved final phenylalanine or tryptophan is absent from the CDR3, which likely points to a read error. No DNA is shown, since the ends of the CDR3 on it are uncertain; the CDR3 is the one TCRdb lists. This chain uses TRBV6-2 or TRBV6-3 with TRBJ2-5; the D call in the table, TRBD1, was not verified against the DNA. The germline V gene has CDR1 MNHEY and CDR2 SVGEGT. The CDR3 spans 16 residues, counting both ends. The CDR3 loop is CASSRGGEDYGYTFGS.